Sequencing of this TCR beta chain was carried out in a study of breast tumors, draining lymph nodes, adjacent tissues. The germline CDR1 and CDR2 sequences are LGHNA and YNFKEQ. The CDR3 covers 16 residues. V dropped 4 bases and J dropped 9; count of bases not matched to a gene: 14. Breast cancer patients provided tissue from their axillary draining lymph nodes. Study-wide findings and caveats: Compared with lymph nodes, tumors were less diverse; compared with nontumor tissue, more. Data fit most tumor T cells coming from lymph node, expanding in tumor. Tumor T cell lymph node origin was a supported hypothesis, not proven. Compared with basal-like, luminal-like tumors shared significantly more repertoire with nontumor tissue.

Comment on this clonotype: Its matching antigen is unknown.

Via MiXCR, TCRdb re-called the multiplex PCR reads, giving one row per CDR3 protein. The table has around 130,000 distinct CDR3 sequences, around 20% seen once. The TCR was taken from a female donor with breast cancer. Some clones in this sample may be carry-over from other donors' samples. V usage is TRBV4-2 and J usage is TRBJ1-1, with 10 bases that match TRBD1. Input material: axillary lymph node tissue. The DNA of the CDR3 is TGTGCCAGCAGCCCCGCTGGTGGGACAGGGGACTCAAAAGCTTTCTTT. As protein: CASSPAGGTGDSKAFF.